This entry lists 2 T cell receptor beta chains sequenced from one sample in a study of patients and donors after allogeneic stem cell transplantation. In TCRdb, the RT-PCR reads were re-called with MiXCR into one record per CDR3 protein. The profile shows about 960,000 distinct CDR3 sequences, roughly 18% of them singletons. The material sequenced was blood, either unsorted or a sorted T cell fraction (not recorded which). The receptors were gathered from a human donor who was either an allogeneic HSCT recipient or a stem cell or donor lymphocyte infusion donor (not recorded which). It is not recorded whose cells these are; they may come from a transplant donor.

This chain's CDR3 is CASSARQDQGDTQYF. CDR3 DNA sequence: TGTGCCAGCAGCGCCCGACAGGATCAGGGAGATACGCAGTATTTT. J is TRBJ2-3 and V is TRBV9, with D possibly being TRBD1 (6 bases). This CDR3 contains 15 residues. V dropped 3 bases and J dropped 5 bases, with 16 bases sitting between them. CDR1 is SGDLS, CDR2 YYNGEE, per germline.

This chain uses TRBV5-1 with TRBJ2-3; no reliable D call. The germline CDR1 and CDR2 sequences are SGHRS and YFSETQ. V shed 5 bases and J shed 0 bases, with 16 bases lying between them. This CDR3 has 16 residues. CDR3 region: CASSLDTGSSTDTQYF. The CDR3 nucleotides are TGCGCCAGCAGTTTAGATACGGGCAGCAGCACAGATACGCAGTATTTT. The entire variable domain, with the rest obtained from reference TRBV5-1 and TRBJ2-3, is as follows: KAGVTQTPRYLIKTRGQQVTLSCSPISGHRSVSWYQQTPGQGLQFLFEYFSETQRNKGNFPGRFSGRQFSNSRSEMNVSTLELGDSALYLCASSLDTGSSTDTQYFGPGTRLTVL.